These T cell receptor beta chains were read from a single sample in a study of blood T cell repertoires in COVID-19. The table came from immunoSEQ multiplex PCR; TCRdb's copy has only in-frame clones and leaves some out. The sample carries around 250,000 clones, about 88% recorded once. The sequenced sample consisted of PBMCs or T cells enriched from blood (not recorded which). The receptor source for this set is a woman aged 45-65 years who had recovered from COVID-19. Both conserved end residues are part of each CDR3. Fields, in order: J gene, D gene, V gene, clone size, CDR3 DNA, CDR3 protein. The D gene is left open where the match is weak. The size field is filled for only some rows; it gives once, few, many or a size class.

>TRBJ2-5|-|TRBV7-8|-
TGTGCCAGCAGAGGCCGGGGGAAAGAGACCCAGTACTTC
CASRGRGKETQYF
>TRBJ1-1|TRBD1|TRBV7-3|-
TGTGCCAGCAGCTGGCGGACAGGCGACACTGAAGCTTTCTTT
CASSWRTGDTEAFF
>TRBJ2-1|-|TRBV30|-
TGTGCCTGGAGTCCATTCTCAGACTTCGAAGAGTTCTTC
CAWSPFSDFEEFF
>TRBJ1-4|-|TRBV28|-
TGTGCCAGCAGTTTATACCGGTCAGGTGAAAAACTGTTTTTT
CASSLYRSGEKLFF
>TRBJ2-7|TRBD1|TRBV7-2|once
TGTGCCAGCAGCGGTCAGGGGGCGTACGAGCAGTACTTC
CASSGQGAYEQYF
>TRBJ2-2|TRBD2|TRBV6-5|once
TGTGCCAGCACACTAGCGGGAGTTGTCACCGGGGAGCTGTTTTTT
CASTLAGVVTGELFF
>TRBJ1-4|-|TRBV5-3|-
TGTGCCAGAAGCTTTGGCCACAGTCGGCCCACAACTAATGAAAAACTGTTTTTT
CARSFGHSRPTTNEKLFF
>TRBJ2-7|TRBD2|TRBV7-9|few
TGTGCCAGCAGCTCCCAAGCTAGCGGGAGCTACGAGCAGTACTTC
CASSSQASGSYEQYF
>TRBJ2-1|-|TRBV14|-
TGTGCCAGCAGCCAAGACGGGGAACAACTAATGTCCTACAATGAGCAGTTCTTC
CASSQDGEQLMSYNEQFF
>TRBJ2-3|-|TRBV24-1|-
TGTGCCACCAGTGATTTGGGAGAACCGGGCACAGATACGCAGTATTTT
CATSDLGEPGTDTQYF
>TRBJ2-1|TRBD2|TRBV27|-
TGTGCCAGCAGTTTATGGTCTAGCGGCCCTTACAATGAGCAGTTCTTC
CASSLWSSGPYNEQFF
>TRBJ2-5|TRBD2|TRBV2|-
TGTGCCAGCAGGGGACTAGCGGGGCCCCAAGAGACCCAGTACTTC
CASRGLAGPQETQYF
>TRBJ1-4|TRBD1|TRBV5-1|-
TGCGCCAGCGGCCCCGGGACAGCTAATGAAAAACTGTTTTTT
CASGPGTANEKLFF
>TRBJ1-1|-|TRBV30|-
TGTGCCTGGAGTGTAAATGCGGGAACTGAAGCTTTCTTT
CAWSVNAGTEAFF
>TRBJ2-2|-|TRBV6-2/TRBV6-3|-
TGTGCCAGCAGTTACCTCCGGGGTACCGGGGAGCTGTTTTTT
CASSYLRGTGELFF
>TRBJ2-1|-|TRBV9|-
TGTGCCAGCAGCGTAGATCGAGGCACCTACAATGAGCAGTTCTTC
CASSVDRGTYNEQFF